Below are 8 T cell receptor beta chains sequenced from a single sample in a study of cytomegalovirus exposure and HLA in healthy donors. Amplification used 60 Vbeta primers and 13 Jbeta primers. Data came from immunoSEQ multiplex PCR; TCRdb stores just in-frame clones and leaves some out. The repertoire holds roughly 130,000 clones, with 75% to 85% as singletons. The sample taken for sequencing was PBMCs. The origin of the receptors is a male donor in good health and CMV-seropositive.

This clone was recorded only once. CDR3: CASSQDTSGMGQETQYF. The CDR3, as DNA: TGTGCCAGCAGCCAAGATACTAGCGGGATGGGGCAAGAGACCCAGTACTTC. The chain is built from TRBV4-2 and TRBJ2-5, with 10 bases that match TRBD2. The germline CDR1 and CDR2 sequences are LGHNA and YNFKEQ. This CDR3 is built from 17 residues. Trimming at V came to 0 bases and at J to 2 bases, leaving 6 bases not matched to a gene.

This chain connects TRBV7-9 to TRBJ2-7; 13 bases agree with TRBD2. Trimming removed 2 bases from V and 6 bases from J; junction bases left unmatched: 13. The V gene's germline CDR1 is SEHNR and CDR2 FQNEAQ (reference sequence). The CDR3 has 18 residues. As DNA, the CDR3 is TGTGCCAGCAGCTTATTTCCCCCCGGACTAGCGGGAGTGGCCGAGCAGTACTTC. Its protein is CASSLFPPGLAGVAEQYF. The full variable domain, rest sourced from reference TRBV7-9 and TRBJ2-7, is DTGVSQNPRHKITKRGQNVTFRCDPISEHNRLYWYRQTLGQGPEFLTYFQNEAQLEKSRLLSDRFSAERPKGSFSTLEIQRTEQGDSAMYLCASSLFPPGLAGVAEQYFGPGTRLTVT.

The chain has TRBV19 and TRBJ2-1; unclear D gene. The CDR3 runs to 13 residues. The germline gives CDR1 LNHDA, CDR2 SQIVND (reference sequence). Between the trimmed V and J ends, which lost 6 bases and 6 bases, there was a span of 12 bases. CDR3 DNA sequence: TGTGCCAGTAGCCCCCAGTCTTCCAATGAGCAGTTCTTC. It specifies CASSPQSSNEQFF.

This chain links TRBV19 with TRBJ2-3; D is unclear. CDR1 and CDR2 (germline): LNHDA, SQIVND (reference sequence). V was clipped by 6 bases and J by 2 bases, with 6 bases between them. The length of the CDR3 is 12 residues. This CDR3 reads CASRGDTDTQYF. Written as DNA, the CDR3 is TGTGCCAGTAGGGGCGACACAGATACGCAGTATTTT.

The chain combines TRBV6-5 with TRBJ2-2; TRBD2 aligns across 8 bases. Germline-derived CDR1 and CDR2 are MNHEY and SVGAGI. The CDR3 runs to 15 residues. J gave up 0 bases and V 6 bases, and 3 bases lay outside the gene matches. The CDR3 is CASRELAANTGELFF. CDR3 nucleotides: TGTGCCAGCAGAGAACTAGCGGCGAACACCGGGGAGCTGTTTTTT.

V is TRBV27 and J is TRBJ2-3; maybe TRBD1 (6 bases). Germline CDR1 reads MNHEY; CDR2 reads SMNVEV (reference sequence). V gave up 4 bases and J gave up 2 bases, with 16 bases separating them. This CDR3 has 16 amino acids. The CDR3 region is CASSSLQGGNTDTQYF. The CDR3 nucleotides are TGTGCCAGCAGTTCTCTACAGGGTGGAAACACAGATACGCAGTATTTT.

This rearrangement joins TRBV7-3 to TRBJ2-2; the match to TRBD2 covers 9 bases. V lost 2 bases and J lost 4; bases outside the gene matches: 5. The CDR3 runs 16 residues. Germline V gene sequence: CDR1 SGHTA, CDR2 FQGTGA. The CDR3 loop is CASSLSGLAGTGELFF. The DNA for the CDR3 is TGTGCCAGCAGCTTATCGGGACTAGCCGGCACCGGGGAGCTGTTTTTT. The variable domain in full, with the rest retrieved from reference TRBV7-3 and TRBJ2-2, is GAGVSQTPSNKVTEKGKYVELRCDPISGHTALYWYRQSLGQGPEFLIYFQGTGAADDSGLPNDRFFAVRPEGSVSTLKIQRTERGDSAVYLCASSLSGLAGTGELFFGEGSRLTVL.

This clone was seen a handful of times. CDR3 DNA sequence: TGTGCCAGCAGTTCGGACAAGCTAGCCTACGAGCAGTACTTC. Encoded protein: CASSSDKLAYEQYF. J is TRBJ2-7 and V is TRBV27; a weak D match, TRBD1 (5 bases). The CDR3 has 14 amino acids. Germline V gene sequence: CDR1 MNHEY, CDR2 SMNVEV (reference sequence). V lost 4 bases, J lost 2 bases, and 12 bases lay in between.